The 13 T cell receptor beta chains presented below share a single source sample, sequenced in a study of regulatory T cells in long-lasting Graves disease. Library construction for TCR beta used iRepertoire HTBI primers and Arm-PCR of CDR3 regions. TCRdb processed the multiplex PCR reads anew with MiXCR; each CDR3 protein has one entry. The sample contains about 620,000 distinct CDR3 sequences, about 16% of which appear only once. Time point denoted: newly diagnosed GD, antithyroid drugs for less than 3 months. Generation of the TCR library employed RNA extracted from PBMCs. The sample also formed part of further work on T cells in Graves' hyperthyroidism and ophthalmopathy.

The specimen was peripheral blood mononuclear cells (PBMCs), collected at new diagnosis, from a patient treated with antithyroid drugs. These receptors were taken from a woman between 25 and 40 years old with Graves disease.

Notes on this clonotype: A read error may account for a junction end that differs from germline. The chain joins TRBV30 to TRBJ2-2, with TRBD2 matching 7 bases. The germline V gene has CDR1 GTSNPN and CDR2 SVGIG (reference sequence). This CDR3 is 15 amino acids long. DNA of the CDR3: TGTGCCTGGAATGGCGGGAGCGGGGTCACCGCGGAGCTGTTTTTT. Its translation is CAWNGGSGVTAELFF.

This clonotype was detected a few times. The J gene is TRBJ2-3, the V gene TRBV6-1; no reliable D call. CDR3 size: 11 residues. V lost 10 bases and J 6 bases, leaving 11 bases between the germline ends. Germline assignment: CDR1 MNHNS and CDR2 SASEGT. The CDR3 here is CAIKSGDTQYF. The CDR3 coding sequence is TGTGCCATCAAGAGTGGGGATACGCAGTATTTT.

This clonotype has a handful of counts. The V and J genes are TRBV6-2 or TRBV6-3 and TRBJ1-6; D call uncertain. CDR1 is MNHEY and CDR2 is SVGEGT in the germline V gene. The V and J ends lost 5 bases and 7 bases respectively, with 15 bases between them. The CDR3 extends over 15 amino acids. CDR3 sequence: CASSDDAGWNSPLHF. In DNA, the CDR3 is TGTGCCAGCAGTGACGACGCGGGGTGGAATTCACCCCTCCACTTT.

This clonotype was detected a few times. The J gene is TRBJ2-1, the V gene TRBV5-6; 9 bases are shared with TRBD1. The CDR3 is 15 residues long. From germline, CDR1 is SGHDT and CDR2 YYEEEE. V was clipped by 0 bases and J by 7 bases; unmatched bases: 5. The CDR3 sequence: CASSLDRGLDNEQFF. The CDR3 region has the DNA TGTGCCAGCAGCTTGGACAGGGGGCTCGATAATGAGCAGTTCTTC.

The chain uses TRBV6-2 or TRBV6-3 and TRBJ2-7, with TRBD2 matching over 10 bases. This CDR3 has 14 residues. The germline CDR1 and CDR2 sequences are MNHEY and SVGEGT. V gave up 10 bases and J gave up 7 bases; unmatched junction bases: 13. CDR3 sequence: CATPWTSGLWEQYF. In DNA, the CDR3 is TGTGCCACCCCTTGGACTAGCGGTCTCTGGGAGCAGTACTTC.

The rearrangement uses TRBV9 and TRBJ1-2; D uncertain. Per the germline V gene, CDR1 is SGDLS and CDR2 is YYNGEE. The CDR3 length is 17 residues. V shed 2 bases and J shed 1 base, with 18 bases lying between them. DNA of the CDR3: TGTGCCAGCAGCGTCGAGGAGGGCTATTCAATTAACTATGGCTACACCTTC. Translating gives CASSVEEGYSINYGYTF. Together with reference TRBV9 and TRBJ1-2, the CDR3 gives the full variable domain: DSGVTQTPKHLITATGQRVTLRCSPRSGDLSVYWYQQSLDQGLQFLIQYYNGEERAKGNILERFSAQQFPDLHSELNLSSLELGDSALYFCASSVEEGYSINYGYTFGSGTRLTVV.

There are a few counts of this clonotype. The rearrangement links TRBV10-3 to TRBJ2-1, with D hard to call. This CDR3 region has 16 residues. V was clipped by 0 bases and J by 2 bases, with 11 bases between them. The germline CDR1 and CDR2 sequences are ENHRY and SYGVKD. CDR3 DNA sequence: TGTGCCATCAGTGAGTCGACCCTAGAGCCCTACAATGAGCAGTTCTTC. Translated, it gives CAISESTLEPYNEQFF.

This clonotype was seen only a few times. The rearrangement links TRBV6-9 to TRBJ1-3, with D possibly TRBD1 on 5 matching bases. There are 15 residues in the CDR3. In germline, CDR1 is MNHGY, CDR2 SVAAGI. Trimming shortened V by 4 bases and J by 2 bases, and 12 bases separated the two germline ends. The CDR3 DNA reads as TGTGCCAGCAGTTTCTACTCAGGGACTGGAAACACCATATATTTT. Translating gives CASSFYSGTGNTIYF.

This chain uses TRBV5-1 with TRBJ2-3; 7 nucleotides agree with TRBD2. J lost 1 base, V lost 3 bases, and 11 bases had no gene match. Germline V lookup: CDR1 SGHRS, CDR2 YFSETQ. The CDR3 is 17 residues long. The CDR3 loop is CASSSSPAGEGTDTQYF. In DNA form, the CDR3 reads TGCGCCAGCAGCTCCTCCCCGGCGGGAGAGGGCACAGATACGCAGTATTTT.

Ten or more counts support this clonotype. This rearrangement joins TRBV3-1 to TRBJ2-7; D might be TRBD2 (5 bases). The V and J ends lost 3 bases and 6 bases respectively, with 9 bases between them. Germline V gene data show CDR1 as LGHDT and CDR2 as YNNKEL (reference sequence). The CDR3 has 12 amino acids. CDR3 nucleotide sequence: TGTGCCAGCAGCCAGTCGAGGGTCGAGCAGTACTTC. Amino acid sequence: CASSQSRVEQYF.

This clonotype was recorded a few times. The CDR3 nucleotides read TGTGCCAGCTCACCCGCACCGACGAACACTGAAGCTTTCTTT. It yields the protein CASSPAPTNTEAFF. The chain has TRBV18 and TRBJ1-1; D unresolved. The CDR3 covers 14 residues. Germline V gene data show CDR1 as KGHSH and CDR2 as LQKENI. Trimming shortened V by 3 bases and J by 1 base, and 9 bases separated the two germline ends. Supplemented by reference TRBV18 and TRBJ1-1, the full variable domain reads NAGVMQNPRHLVRRRGQEARLRCSPMKGHSHVYWYRQLPEEGLKFMVYLQKENIIDESGMPKERFSAEFPKEGPSILRIQQVVRGDSAAYFCASSPAPTNTEAFFGQGTRLTVV.

Of note for this clonotype: Being one base from a much bigger clone, this may be a read error. The J gene is TRBJ2-1, the V gene TRBV7-2; D is ambiguous. From germline, CDR1 is SGHTA and CDR2 FQGNSA. V was clipped by 2 bases and J by 0 bases, with 11 bases between them. The CDR3 is made up of 16 amino acids. The CDR3 spells CASSLPANLSYNEQFF. The CDR3, as DNA: TGTGCCAGCAGCTTACCGGCCAATCTCTCCTACAATGAGCAGTTCTTC. The whole variable domain, remainder taken from reference TRBV7-2 and TRBJ2-1, is GAGVSQSPSNKVTEKGKDVELRCDPISGHTALYWYRQSLGQGLEFLIYFQGNSAPDKSGLPSDRFSAERTGGSVSTLTIQRTQQEDSAVYLCASSLPANLSYNEQFFGPGTRLTVL.

V gene TRBV5-1 combines with J gene TRBJ2-1; the match to TRBD2 covers 7 bases. The J segment lost 2 bases and the V segment lost 3 bases, leaving 5 bases of the junction unmatched. From germline, CDR1 is SGHRS and CDR2 YFSETQ. The CDR3 spans 15 residues. CDR3 in DNA: TGCGCCAGCAGCTATGCGGGAGAACCCTACAATGAGCAGTTCTTC. It codes for CASSYAGEPYNEQFF.